This T cell receptor beta chain was obtained from a study of blood T cell repertoires in COVID-19. Study as a whole: Acute and convalescent COVID-19 specimens originated in the United States, Italy and Spain.

Germline CDR1 SGHDN, CDR2 FVKESK. The CDR3 extends over 16 amino acids. The ends were cut back, 0 bases at V and 6 bases at J, with 14 bases in the middle. Clones were sequenced by immunoSEQ multiplex PCR, and TCRdb holds only the in-frame ones, with some missing. The sample contains roughly 450,000 clones, about 90% of which appear only once. Participant reports of clinical history set cohort assignment. The clonotype originates from a man aged 18-30 years who had recovered from COVID-19. Specimen: PBMCs or T cells enriched from blood (not recorded which). The chain carries TRBV14 and TRBJ2-2; no firm D call. The CDR3, as DNA: TGTGCCAGCAGCCAAGATCCACGGTCCCGGGCCGGGGAGCTGTTTTTT. The encoded protein is CASSQDPRSRAGELFF.